The source of this T cell receptor beta chain is a study of blood T cell repertoires in COVID-19. Study information: T cells, B-cell-depleted T cells, or PBMCs provided the cDNA or gDNA that served as material.

This clone showed up just a few times. This CDR3 spans 14 amino acids. Germline lookup yields CDR1 GTSNPN and CDR2 SVGIG (reference sequence). V lost 1 base to trimming and J lost 5 bases; unmatched junction nucleotides: 2. Source study methods: Reference gene primer amplification gave nucleated cell count estimates. Libraries were prepared by immunoSEQ multiplex PCR; TCRdb keeps only in-frame clonotypes and omits some of them. The V and J calls and clone size are taken from that table; D and trimming were inferred from the DNA. Of about 200,000 clones in the sample, 81% were seen once. The sequencing input was peripheral blood. The clonotype originates from an elderly woman with acute or convalescent COVID-19. V gene TRBV30 combines with J gene TRBJ1-6; 7 bases are shared with TRBD1. DNA of the CDR3: TGTGCCTGGAGTGCCGGGACAGATAATTCACCCCTCCACTTT. It translates to CAWSAGTDNSPLHF.